A single sample gave rise to the 13 T cell receptor beta chains below, sequenced in a study of blood T cell repertoires in COVID-19. Here immunoSEQ multiplex PCR was the method, and the copy in TCRdb shows in-frame clones only, minus some. Seen here are some 360,000 clones, about 87% observed once, and the top ten hold about 2.3%. Sequenced input: peripheral blood. These receptors all stem from a woman aged 60-75 years with COVID-19, enrolled during active disease.

The J gene is TRBJ2-7, the V gene TRBV11-2; the D is unclear. The CDR3 sequence is 13 residues long. Between the trimmed V and J ends, which lost 5 bases and 3 bases, there was a span of 11 bases. Germline CDR1 SGHAT, CDR2 FQNNGV. Here the CDR3 reads CASSVSALYEQYF. The CDR3 DNA sequence: TGTGCCAGCAGCGTCAGTGCCCTCTACGAGCAGTACTTC.

This clone was detected a few times. The chain combines TRBV2 with TRBJ2-4; D possibly corresponds to TRBD1 (5 bases). This CDR3 has 11 amino acids. The V end lost 10 bases, the J end lost 7 bases, and 11 bases lay between the germline ends. CDR1 and CDR2 (germline): SNHLY, FYNNEI. CDR3 region: CATFKGNIQYF. In DNA form, the CDR3 reads TGTGCCACCTTTAAGGGGAACATTCAGTACTTC.

Note on this clone: The sample has other DNA sequences that encode this CDR3 too. The chain uses TRBV7-9 and TRBJ2-5, with TRBD1 matching over 7 bases. The length of the CDR3 is 13 residues. The V segment lost 5 bases and the J segment 5 bases; nucleotides outside the gene matches: 5. Germline loops: CDR1 SEHNR, CDR2 FQNEAQ (reference sequence). The CDR3 sequence: CASSLGGWETQYF. CDR3 nucleotide sequence: TGTGCCAGCAGCCTAGGGGGCTGGGAGACCCAGTACTTC.

The chain employs TRBV5-1 and TRBJ1-2; D ambiguous. Per germline, CDR1 SGHRS and CDR2 YFSETQ. V lost 7 bases, J lost 2 bases, and 15 bases lay in between. The CDR3 sequence is 14 residues long. CDR3 nucleotide sequence: TGCGCCAGCGGCCTTGACGGGTCGAACTATGGCTACACCTTC. It specifies CASGLDGSNYGYTF.

V is TRBV5-6 and J is TRBJ2-5; a weak D match, TRBD2 (5 bases). The V gene lost 2 bases and the J gene lost 6 bases, with 11 bases spanning the gap. This CDR3 has 13 residues. The V gene's germline CDR1 is SGHDT and CDR2 YYEEEE. In DNA form, the CDR3 reads TGTGCCAGCAGCTTACTACGGGGAAAGACCCAGTACTTC. This sequence encodes CASSLLRGKTQYF.

The chain is built from TRBV29-1 and TRBJ2-1; 8 positions agree with TRBD1. The V and J ends lost 7 bases and 5 bases, in that order; junction bases with no gene match: 10. Per the germline V gene, CDR1 is SQVTM and CDR2 is ANQGSEA. The CDR3 covers 14 residues. The CDR3 loop is CSGREDRANNEQFF. The CDR3 coding sequence is TGCAGCGGCCGAGAGGACAGGGCCAACAATGAGCAGTTCTTC.

This chain connects TRBV19 to TRBJ1-1; TRBD1 matches at 7 bases. CDR3 length: 15 residues. Germline trimming cut 8 bases from V and 0 bases from J; bases unmatched to any gene: 9. The germline V gene encodes CDR1 LNHDA and CDR2 SQIVND (reference sequence). The CDR3 reads CASAPGTAMNTEAFF. CDR3 bases: TGTGCCAGTGCCCCGGGGACAGCCATGAACACTGAAGCTTTCTTT.

The chain couples TRBV28 to TRBJ2-7; 9 bases map to TRBD1. Germline V gene sequence: CDR1 MDHEN, CDR2 SYDVKM. The J segment lost 7 bases and the V segment lost 8 bases, leaving 9 bases of the junction unmatched. The CDR3 spans 13 residues. The CDR3 is CASLGQGIGEQYF. The DNA for the CDR3 is TGTGCCAGCCTGGGACAGGGTATAGGTGAGCAGTACTTC.

This clone was seen only once. V gene TRBV5-4 combines with J gene TRBJ2-2, with 8 bases aligning to TRBD2. The CDR3 is made up of 17 amino acids. J lost 7 bases, V lost 0 bases, and 11 bases had no gene match. CDR1 and CDR2 (germline): SGHNT, YYREEE (reference sequence). The CDR3 loop reads CASSLAGSGGVYGELFF. The CDR3, as DNA: TGTGCCAGCAGCTTGGCTGGGAGCGGGGGCGTGTACGGGGAGCTGTTTTTT. The complete variable domain, with remaining parts taken from reference TRBV5-4 and TRBJ2-2, reads ETGVTQSPTHLIKTRGQQVTLRCSSQSGHNTVSWYQQALGQGPQFIFQYYREEENGRGNFPPRFSGLQFPNYSSELNVNALELDDSALYLCASSLAGSGGVYGELFFGEGSRLTVL.

This rearrangement joins TRBV7-9 to TRBJ2-6, with 8 bases aligning to TRBD1. The CDR3 consists of 16 residues. Trimming took 4 bases from V and 8 from J; bases not matched to a gene: 10. In germline, CDR1 is SEHNR, CDR2 FQNEAQ (reference sequence). The CDR3: CASSWGQGAMSNVLTF. The CDR3 region has the DNA TGTGCCAGCAGCTGGGGGCAGGGGGCAATGTCCAACGTCCTGACTTTC. Combining the CDR3 with reference TRBV7-9 and TRBJ2-6 gives the whole variable domain DTGVSQNPRHKITKRGQNVTFRCDPISEHNRLYWYRQTLGQGPEFLTYFQNEAQLEKSRLLSDRFSAERPKGSFSTLEIQRTEQGDSAMYLCASSWGQGAMSNVLTFGAGSRLTVL.

The J gene is TRBJ2-5, the V gene TRBV5-1; D unclear. This CDR3 has 15 amino acids. Germline V lookup: CDR1 SGHRS, CDR2 YFSETQ. Trimming took off 0 bases at V and 2 bases at J, with 11 bases between the two ends. The CDR3 reads CASSLASGSQETQYF. For the CDR3, the DNA is TGCGCCAGCAGCTTGGCTTCCGGGTCGCAAGAGACCCAGTACTTC.

The chain is built from TRBV6-6 and TRBJ1-1; 8 nucleotides align to TRBD1. Trimming cost V 3 bases and J 4 bases; bases outside gene matches: 10. Germline values: CDR1 MNHNY, CDR2 SVGAGI (reference sequence). This CDR3 has 16 amino acids. CDR3 amino acids: CASSYRAGTGLTEAFF. Here the CDR3 DNA reads TGTGCCAGCAGTTATCGAGCCGGGACAGGTCTCACTGAAGCTTTCTTT.

The V and J genes are TRBV6-2 or TRBV6-3 and TRBJ1-1, with 8 bases matching TRBD1. The V segment lost 2 bases and the J segment 6 bases; nucleotides outside the gene matches: 8. The germline CDR1 and CDR2 sequences are MNHEY and SVGEGT. The CDR3 runs 15 residues. The CDR3 is CASSYRDRRGAEAFF. The CDR3 region has the DNA TGTGCCAGCAGTTACCGGGACAGGAGGGGAGCTGAAGCTTTCTTT.